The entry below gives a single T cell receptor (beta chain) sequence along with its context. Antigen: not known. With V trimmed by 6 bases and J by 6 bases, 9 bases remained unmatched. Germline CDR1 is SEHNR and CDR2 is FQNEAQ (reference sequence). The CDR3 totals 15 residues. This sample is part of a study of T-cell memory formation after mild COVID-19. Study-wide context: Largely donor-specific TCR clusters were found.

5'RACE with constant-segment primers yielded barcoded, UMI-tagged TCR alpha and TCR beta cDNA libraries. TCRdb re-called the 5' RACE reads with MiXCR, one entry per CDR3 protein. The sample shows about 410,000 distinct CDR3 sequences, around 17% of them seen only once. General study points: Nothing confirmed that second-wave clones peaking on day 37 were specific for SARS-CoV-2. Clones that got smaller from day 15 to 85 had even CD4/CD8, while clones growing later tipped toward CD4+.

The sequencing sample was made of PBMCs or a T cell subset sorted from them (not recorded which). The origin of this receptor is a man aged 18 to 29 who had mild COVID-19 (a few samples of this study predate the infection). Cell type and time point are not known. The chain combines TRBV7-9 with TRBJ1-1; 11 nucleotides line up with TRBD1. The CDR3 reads CASRDRGRVTPEAFF. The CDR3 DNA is TGTGCCAGCAGGGACAGGGGGCGAGTTACCCCTGAAGCTTTCTTT.